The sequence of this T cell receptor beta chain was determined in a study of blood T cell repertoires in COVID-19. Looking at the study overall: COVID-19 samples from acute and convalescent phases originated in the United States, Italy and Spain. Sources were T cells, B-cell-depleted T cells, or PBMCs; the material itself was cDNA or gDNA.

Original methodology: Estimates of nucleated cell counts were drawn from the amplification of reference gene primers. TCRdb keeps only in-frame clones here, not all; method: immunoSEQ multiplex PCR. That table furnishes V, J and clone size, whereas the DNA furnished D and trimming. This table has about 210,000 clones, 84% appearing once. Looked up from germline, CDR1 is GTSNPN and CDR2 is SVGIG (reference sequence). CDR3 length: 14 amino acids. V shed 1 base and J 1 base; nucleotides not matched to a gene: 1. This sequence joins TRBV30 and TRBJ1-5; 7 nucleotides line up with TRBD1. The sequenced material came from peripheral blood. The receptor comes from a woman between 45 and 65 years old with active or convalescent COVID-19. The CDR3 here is CAWSEGQSNQPQHF. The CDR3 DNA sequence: TGTGCCTGGAGTGAGGGACAGAGCAATCAGCCCCAGCATTTT.